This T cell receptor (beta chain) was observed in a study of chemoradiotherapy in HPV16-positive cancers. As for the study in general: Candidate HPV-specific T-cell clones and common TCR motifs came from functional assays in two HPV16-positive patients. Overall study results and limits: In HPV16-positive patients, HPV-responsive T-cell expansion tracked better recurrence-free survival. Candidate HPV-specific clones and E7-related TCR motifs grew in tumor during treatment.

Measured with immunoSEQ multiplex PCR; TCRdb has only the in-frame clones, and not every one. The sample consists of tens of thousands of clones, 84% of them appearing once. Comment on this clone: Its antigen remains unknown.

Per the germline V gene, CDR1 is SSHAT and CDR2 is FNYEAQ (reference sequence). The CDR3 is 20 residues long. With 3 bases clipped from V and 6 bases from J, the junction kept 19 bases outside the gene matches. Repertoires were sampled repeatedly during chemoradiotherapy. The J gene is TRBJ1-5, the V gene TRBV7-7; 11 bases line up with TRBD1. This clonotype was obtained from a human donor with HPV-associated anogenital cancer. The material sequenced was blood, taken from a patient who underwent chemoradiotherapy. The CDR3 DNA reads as TGTGCCAGCAGCTTCAGTCGTGGGACAGGGGGTTTCGCATGTGGTCAGCCCCAGCATTTT. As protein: CASSFSRGTGGFACGQPQHF.